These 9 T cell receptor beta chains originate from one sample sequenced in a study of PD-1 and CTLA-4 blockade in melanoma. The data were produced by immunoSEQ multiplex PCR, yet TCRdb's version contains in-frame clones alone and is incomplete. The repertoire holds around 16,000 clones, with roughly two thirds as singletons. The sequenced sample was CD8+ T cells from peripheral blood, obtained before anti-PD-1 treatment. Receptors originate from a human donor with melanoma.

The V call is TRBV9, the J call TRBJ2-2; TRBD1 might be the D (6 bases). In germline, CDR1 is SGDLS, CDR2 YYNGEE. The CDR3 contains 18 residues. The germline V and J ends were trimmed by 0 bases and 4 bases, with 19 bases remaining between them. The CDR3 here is CASSVEEDVRGVTGELFF. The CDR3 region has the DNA TGTGCCAGCAGCGTAGAGGAGGACGTCAGGGGCGTCACCGGGGAGCTGTTTTTT.

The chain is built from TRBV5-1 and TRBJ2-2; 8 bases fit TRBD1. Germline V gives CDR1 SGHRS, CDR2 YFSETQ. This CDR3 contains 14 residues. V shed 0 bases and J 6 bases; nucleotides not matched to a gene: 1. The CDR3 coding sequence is TGCGCCAGCAGCTTGGGGACAGGGCCCGGGGAGCTGTTTTTT. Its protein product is CASSLGTGPGELFF.

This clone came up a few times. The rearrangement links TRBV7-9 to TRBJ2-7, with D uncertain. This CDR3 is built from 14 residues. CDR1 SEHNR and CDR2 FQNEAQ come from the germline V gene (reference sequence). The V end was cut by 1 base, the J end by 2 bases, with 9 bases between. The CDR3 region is CASSLVQKAYEQYF. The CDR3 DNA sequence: TGTGCCAGCAGCTTAGTCCAGAAGGCCTACGAGCAGTACTTC.

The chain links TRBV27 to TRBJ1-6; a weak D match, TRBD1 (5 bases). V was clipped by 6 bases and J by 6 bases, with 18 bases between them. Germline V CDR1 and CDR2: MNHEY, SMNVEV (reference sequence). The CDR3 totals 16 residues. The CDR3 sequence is CASSHASQGINSPLHF. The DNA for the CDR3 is TGTGCCAGCAGCCACGCCTCTCAGGGAATTAATTCACCCCTCCACTTT.

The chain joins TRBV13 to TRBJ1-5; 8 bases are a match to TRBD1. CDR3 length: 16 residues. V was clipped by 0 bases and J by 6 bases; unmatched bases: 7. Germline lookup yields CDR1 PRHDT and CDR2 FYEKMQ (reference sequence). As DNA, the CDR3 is TGTGCCAGCAGCTTAGGCCGAACAGGGGGGTCTCAGCCCCAGCATTTT. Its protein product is CASSLGRTGGSQPQHF.

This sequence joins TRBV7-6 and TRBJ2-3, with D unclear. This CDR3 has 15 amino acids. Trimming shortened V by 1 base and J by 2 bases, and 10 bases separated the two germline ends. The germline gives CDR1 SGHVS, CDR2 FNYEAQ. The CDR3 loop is CASSLGWQDTDTQYF. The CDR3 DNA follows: TGTGCCAGCAGCTTAGGGTGGCAAGACACAGATACGCAGTATTTT.

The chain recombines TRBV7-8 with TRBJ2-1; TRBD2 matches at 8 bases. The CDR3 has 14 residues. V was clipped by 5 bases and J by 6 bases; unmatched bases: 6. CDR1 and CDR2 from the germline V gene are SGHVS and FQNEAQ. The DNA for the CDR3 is TGTGCCAGCAGCATGATTAGCGGGGCCAATGAGCAGTTCTTC. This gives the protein CASSMISGANEQFF.

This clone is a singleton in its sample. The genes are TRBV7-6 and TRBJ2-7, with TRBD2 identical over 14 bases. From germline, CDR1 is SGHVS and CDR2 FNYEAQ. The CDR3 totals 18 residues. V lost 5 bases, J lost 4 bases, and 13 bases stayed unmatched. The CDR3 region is CASSLWLGTSGRSYEQYF. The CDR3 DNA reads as TGTGCCAGCAGCCTGTGGTTAGGGACTAGCGGGAGATCATACGAGCAGTACTTC.

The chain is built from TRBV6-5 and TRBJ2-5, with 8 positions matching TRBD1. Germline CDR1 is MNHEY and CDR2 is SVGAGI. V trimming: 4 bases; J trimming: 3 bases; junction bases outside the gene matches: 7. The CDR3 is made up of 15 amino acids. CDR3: CASSLYLTGEETQYF. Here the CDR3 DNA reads TGTGCCAGCAGTTTGTACCTGACAGGGGAAGAGACCCAGTACTTC.